These 29 T cell receptor beta chains were sequenced from one sample in a study of T cell responses to AZD1222 COVID-19 vaccine. Assay used: immunoSEQ multiplex PCR; TCRdb lists only in-frame clones, some missing. Seen here are about 63,000 clones, 65% to 90% observed once, and the top ten hold about 19%. Specimen: peripheral blood, collected on day 0 of AZD1222 vaccination. The receptors here all came from an adult in good health.

This clone was observed a single time. This rearrangement joins TRBV7-3 to TRBJ2-3; D call uncertain. The germline V and J ends were trimmed by 5 bases and 5 bases, with 8 bases remaining between them. The CDR3 is 12 residues long. Germline CDR1 is SGHTA and CDR2 is FQGTGA. The DNA of the CDR3 is TGTGCCAGCAGCCCAGGCGGAGATACGCAGTATTTT. It is translated as CASSPGGDTQYF.

Here the CDR3 reads CASSYSIPQAGPIMNTEAFF. The CDR3 region has the DNA TGTGCCAGCAGTTACAGCATCCCTCAGGCAGGGCCGATCATGAACACTGAAGCTTTCTTT. V and J are TRBV6-2 or TRBV6-3 and TRBJ1-1; D perhaps matches TRBD1 (5 bases). The V end lost 2 bases, the J end lost 0 bases, and 25 bases lay between the germline ends. The CDR3 totals 20 residues. CDR1 MNHEY and CDR2 SVGEGT come from the germline V gene.

In the case of this clone: Compared with germline, one end of the junction differs, possibly owing to a read error. This sequence joins TRBV10-3 and TRBJ2-2; TRBD2 aligns across 15 bases. The CDR3 has 17 amino acids. Germline V gene lookup returns CDR1 ENHRY and CDR2 SYGVKD. The chain's CDR3 is CVIRTSGGAQNTGELFF. The CDR3 DNA sequence: TGTGTCATCAGGACTAGCGGGGGGGCTCAGAACACCGGGGAGCTGTTTTTT.

The chain joins TRBV6-5 to TRBJ1-5; 8 bases map to TRBD1. CDR1 is MNHEY and CDR2 is SVGAGI in the germline V gene. The V segment lost 7 bases and the J segment 2 bases; nucleotides outside the gene matches: 4. The CDR3 is 14 residues long. The DNA of the CDR3 is TGTGCCAGCACAGACAGGGGTGGCAATCAGCCCCAGCATTTT. This codes for CASTDRGGNQPQHF.

V is TRBV5-1 and J is TRBJ2-1, with TRBD2 matching over 12 bases. This CDR3 has 15 residues. Trimming took 3 bases from V and 4 from J; bases not matched to a gene: 2. CDR1 is SGHRS and CDR2 is YFSETQ in the germline V gene. The chain's CDR3 is CASSYGLAGYNEQFF. The DNA of the CDR3 is TGCGCCAGCAGCTACGGACTAGCGGGGTACAATGAGCAGTTCTTC.

The chain employs TRBV7-2 and TRBJ1-1; D gene ambiguous. Germline V gene sequence: CDR1 SGHTA, CDR2 FQGNSA. This CDR3 is 15 amino acids long. The V and J ends lost 5 bases and 2 bases respectively, with 15 bases between them. CDR3 sequence reads: CASSPPRSLNTEAFF. CDR3 in DNA: TGTGCCAGCAGCCCCCCCAGGAGCCTAAACACTGAAGCTTTCTTT.

V is TRBV7-6 and J is TRBJ2-2; D could derive from TRBD1 or TRBD2 (5 bases each). V lost 2 bases to trimming and J lost 4 bases, with 11 bases between them. Per the germline V gene, CDR1 is SGHVS and CDR2 is FNYEAQ. This CDR3 spans 15 amino acids. The CDR3 sequence is CASSLRGSGTGELFF. The CDR3 DNA follows: TGTGCCAGCAGCTTACGGGGCTCGGGCACCGGGGAGCTGTTTTTT.

The rearrangement joins TRBV9 to TRBJ2-1; 9 bases match TRBD2. The CDR3 consists of 17 residues. V gave up 0 bases and J gave up 6 bases; unmatched junction bases: 10. Germline CDR1 reads SGDLS; CDR2 reads YYNGEE. The CDR3 DNA sequence: TGTGCCAGCAGCGTAGGTAGCGGGGGCCTCGCGGGCAATGAGCAGTTCTTC. Translating it yields CASSVGSGGLAGNEQFF.

This chain joins TRBV11-3 and TRBJ1-1; 9 bases are a match to TRBD1. Unmatched junction bases numbered 4, after V lost 4 bases and J lost 1 base. The CDR3 has 15 amino acids. Germline V gene sequence: CDR1 SGHNT, CDR2 YENEEA. CDR3 in amino acids: CASSSTGGKNTEAFF. The CDR3 DNA reads as TGTGCCAGCAGCTCGACAGGGGGGAAGAACACTGAAGCTTTCTTT.

This rearrangement joins TRBV18 to TRBJ2-3; a weak D match, TRBD1 (6 bases). This CDR3 region has 15 residues. CDR1 and CDR2 (germline): KGHSH, LQKENI. Trimming removed 6 bases at V and 2 bases at J, with 15 bases between. The CDR3 bases are TGTGCCAGCTCGGTGGGTCAGGGGATCACAGATACGCAGTATTTT. It translates to CASSVGQGITDTQYF.

The gene calls are TRBV6-1 and TRBJ1-1; TRBD1 agrees at 9 bases. This CDR3 spans 16 amino acids. V was clipped by 4 bases and J by 1 base; unmatched bases: 7. Germline lookup yields CDR1 MNHNS and CDR2 SASEGT. Here the CDR3 DNA reads TGTGCCAGCAGTGTTACAGGGGGCGGAGGGAACACTGAAGCTTTCTTT. It yields the protein CASSVTGGGGNTEAFF.

The chain recombines TRBV6-4 with TRBJ2-1, with 10 bases lining up with TRBD1. The length of the CDR3 is 15 residues. After removal of 5 bases from V and 2 bases from J, the junction contained 3 bases not matched to a gene. CDR1 is MRHNA, CDR2 SNTAGT, per germline. The DNA of the CDR3 is TGTGCCAGCAGTAAGGACAGGGGGGCCTACAATGAGCAGTTCTTC. It specifies CASSKDRGAYNEQFF.

The rearrangement joins TRBV18 to TRBJ2-3, with D unclear. This CDR3 comprises 13 residues. Germline V gene lookup returns CDR1 KGHSH and CDR2 LQKENI. The V end lost 2 bases, the J end lost 1 base, and 4 bases lay between the germline ends. The CDR3 region has the DNA TGTGCCAGCTCACCAAAACGCACAGATACGCAGTATTTT. Amino acid sequence: CASSPKRTDTQYF.

J is TRBJ1-4 and V is TRBV7-6; 10 nucleotides agree with TRBD1. Germline CDR1 is SGHVS and CDR2 is FNYEAQ. The V gene end was trimmed by 5 bases and the J gene end by 7 bases; junction bases not matched to a gene: 7. The CDR3 is 15 residues long. CDR3 amino acids: CASSGGQGISEKLFF. CDR3 nucleotide sequence: TGTGCCAGCAGCGGGGGACAGGGGATTAGTGAAAAACTGTTTTTT.

V is TRBV7-9 and J is TRBJ1-3; possibly TRBD1 for D (5 bases). V was clipped by 1 base and J by 0 bases, with 13 bases between them. Per the germline V gene, CDR1 is SEHNR and CDR2 is FQNEAQ (reference sequence). The CDR3 is 17 amino acids. The CDR3: CASSLGGGLSSGNTIYF. CDR3 sequence (DNA): TGTGCCAGCAGCTTAGGGGGGGGGTTATCCTCTGGAAACACCATATATTTT.

The DNA of the CDR3 is TGTGCCAGCACCCTGGCCTGGCGAGGGGTAACAGATACGCAGTATTTT. It yields the protein CASTLAWRGVTDTQYF. This chain joins TRBV11-2 and TRBJ2-3, with D perhaps assigned TRBD1 or TRBD2 (5 bases each). The germline V gene has CDR1 SGHAT and CDR2 FQNNGV. The germline V and J ends were trimmed by 7 bases and 3 bases, with 20 bases remaining between them. The length of the CDR3 is 16 residues.

The chain links TRBV7-3 to TRBJ2-1; a weak D match, TRBD1 (6 bases). V lost 5 bases and J lost 6, with 14 bases in between. From germline, CDR1 is SGHTA and CDR2 FQGTGA. The CDR3 contains 14 residues. The CDR3 here is CASSPTPGANEQFF. CDR3 DNA sequence: TGTGCCAGCAGCCCGACACCAGGGGCCAATGAGCAGTTCTTC.

The V and J genes are TRBV11-2 and TRBJ2-1, with D possibly being TRBD2 (6 bases). Looked up from germline, CDR1 is SGHAT and CDR2 is FQNNGV. V was clipped by 3 bases and J by 9 bases, with 12 bases between them. This CDR3 has 13 residues. As DNA, the CDR3 is TGTGCCAGCAGCTTCCCCGGGGGATTTGAGCAGTTCTTC. Translating gives CASSFPGGFEQFF.

The chain is built from TRBV6-5 and TRBJ2-1, with TRBD1 matching 7 bases. The germline gives CDR1 MNHEY, CDR2 SVGAGI. The V and J ends lost 6 bases and 4 bases, in that order; junction bases with no gene match: 3. The CDR3 contains 13 residues. The CDR3, as DNA: TGTGCCAGCAGCAGGGACAGTTACAATGAGCAGTTCTTC. Its protein is CASSRDSYNEQFF.

The chain employs TRBV9 and TRBJ2-3, with D perhaps assigned TRBD1 or TRBD2 (6 bases each). Looked up from germline, CDR1 is SGDLS and CDR2 is YYNGEE. There are 15 residues in the CDR3. Deletions cut 0 bases from V and 3 bases from J, with 11 bases between. CDR3 in DNA: TGTGCCAGCAGCGTAGGAGGGGGGTGGACAGATACGCAGTATTTT. It specifies CASSVGGGWTDTQYF.

This chain joins TRBV5-5 and TRBJ2-3; no clear D gene. The germline gives CDR1 SGHKS, CDR2 YYEKEE (reference sequence). This CDR3 has 14 residues. Trimming took off 2 bases at V and 0 bases at J, with 7 bases between the two ends. The CDR3 coding sequence is TGTGCCAGCAGCTTCGGACGGAGCACAGATACGCAGTATTTT. This sequence encodes CASSFGRSTDTQYF.

The chain couples TRBV11-3 to TRBJ2-3, with D possibly TRBD2 on 6 matching bases. This CDR3 has 15 residues. The germline CDR1 and CDR2 sequences are SGHNT and YENEEA. V was trimmed by 5 bases and J by 0 bases, leaving 12 bases between them. DNA for the CDR3: TGTGCCAGCAGCCCTACCGGGACTAGCACAGATACGCAGTATTTT. Translation: CASSPTGTSTDTQYF. Using reference TRBV11-3 and TRBJ2-3 for the parts outside the CDR3, the full variable domain is EAGVVQSPRYKIIEKKQPVAFWCNPISGHNTLYWYLQNLGQGPELLIRYENEEAVDDSQLPKDRFSAERLKGVDSTLKIQPAELGDSAVYLCASSPTGTSTDTQYFGPGTRLTVL.

A single count supports this clone. Here the CDR3 DNA reads TGTGCCAGCAGTGCTTCCAGGGTAATGTCCTACAATGAGCAGTTCTTC. It translates to CASSASRVMSYNEQFF. The chain joins TRBV6-1 to TRBJ2-1, with D possibly being TRBD1 (5 bases). CDR3 size: 16 residues. Trimming stripped 4 bases from V and 1 base from J, with 14 bases between. Germline CDR1 and CDR2: MNHNS and SASEGT.

V gene TRBV9 combines with J gene TRBJ1-6; D gene ambiguous. Germline values: CDR1 SGDLS, CDR2 YYNGEE. This CDR3 has 15 amino acids. Trimming took 0 bases from V and 3 from J, leaving 7 bases between them. CDR3 nucleotides: TGTGCCAGCAGCGTAGCAGGAGTCTATAATTCACCCCTCCACTTT. Translation gives CASSVAGVYNSPLHF.

V gene TRBV6-5 combines with J gene TRBJ1-1, with D maybe TRBD1 (6 bases). This CDR3 region has 16 residues. Per the germline V gene, CDR1 is MNHEY and CDR2 is SVGAGI. V lost 0 bases and J 5 bases, leaving 16 bases between the germline ends. The DNA for the CDR3 is TGTGCCAGCAGTTACTCGGGGAGGGGGTTGCGGACTGAAGCTTTCTTT. Protein sequence: CASSYSGRGLRTEAFF.

J is TRBJ1-2 and V is TRBV19; D uncertain. The CDR3 is 11 amino acids. The germline CDR1 and CDR2 sequences are LNHDA and SQIVND (reference sequence). V lost 3 bases and J 1 base, leaving 0 bases between the germline ends. This CDR3 reads CASSINYGYTF. The DNA for the CDR3 is TGTGCCAGTAGTATTAACTATGGCTACACCTTC.

The chain has TRBV18 and TRBJ1-6; TRBD1 aligns across 7 bases. Per germline, CDR1 KGHSH and CDR2 LQKENI. The CDR3 has 14 residues. With 3 bases clipped from V and 7 bases from J, the junction kept 3 bases outside the gene matches. The CDR3 DNA reads TGTGCCAGCTCACCGACACAGGGGAATTCACCCCTCCACTTT. Its translation: CASSPTQGNSPLHF. Based on the CDR3 plus reference TRBV18 and TRBJ1-6, the full variable domain is NAGVMQNPRHLVRRRGQEARLRCSPMKGHSHVYWYRQLPEEGLKFMVYLQKENIIDESGMPKERFSAEFPKEGPSILRIQQVVRGDSAAYFCASSPTQGNSPLHFGNGTRLTVT.

This rearrangement joins TRBV5-8 to TRBJ2-1; TRBD2 matches 13 bases. This CDR3 has 18 amino acids. Germline V gene sequence: CDR1 SGHTS, CDR2 YDEGEE. Trimming at V came to 3 bases and at J to 7 bases, leaving 13 bases not matched to a gene. CDR3 in amino acids: CASSSSGLAGPLRNEQFF. CDR3 in DNA: TGTGCCAGCAGCTCCTCGGGACTAGCGGGGCCCCTACGGAATGAGCAGTTCTTC.

This rearrangement joins TRBV27 to TRBJ2-7; TRBD1 matches at 8 bases. The V and J ends lost 2 bases and 5 bases, in that order; junction bases with no gene match: 11. The CDR3 loop spans 16 amino acids. Germline lookup yields CDR1 MNHEY and CDR2 SMNVEV (reference sequence). This CDR3 is CASSLLGQGSGNEQYF. CDR3 coding DNA: TGTGCCAGCAGTTTACTAGGACAGGGAAGCGGCAACGAGCAGTACTTC.